This T cell receptor beta chain was identified in a study of siplizumab effects on memory and regulatory T cells. General study results and limits: Alloreactive sequences tracing back to unstimulated CD4+ memory cells fell significantly with siplizumab. Naive T cells appeared more diverse than memory cells and seemed to be major alloresponse contributors. With siplizumab, mappable alloreactive CD4+ clones averaged around 65% Treg-derived, versus roughly 25% in controls.

CDR3 size: 14 residues. V was cut by 6 bases and J by 6 bases, with 17 bases left in between. The germline V gene has CDR1 KGHSH and CDR2 LQKENI. About this clone itself: Its antigen is as yet unknown.

Profiled with immunoSEQ multiplex PCR; TCRdb holds only in-frame clones, not every one. This repertoire shows over 100,000 clones, around 90% found once; its top ten account for about 1.1%. The source material was CD4+ T cells sorted from blood. The chain employs TRBV18 and TRBJ1-2; a weak D match, TRBD1 (6 bases). This sequence was found in a human donor in good health. DNA for the CDR3: TGTGCCAGCTCCCTGGCCCCGGCAGGGGATGGCTACACCTTC. It yields the protein CASSLAPAGDGYTF.